This T cell receptor beta chain was captured by sequencing in a study of breast tumors, draining lymph nodes, adjacent tissues. Notes on the study in general: Tumor repertoires ranked between lymph nodes and nontumor tissue in diversity, with V and J gene preferences. Most tumor T cells seemingly derive from lymph node, then expand in tumor. Tumor and nontumor repertoires were significantly more similar in luminal-like than in basal-like breast cancer. Tumor T cell lymph node origin was a supported hypothesis, not proven.

The lymph nodes were axillary draining lymph nodes from breast cancer patients. With V trimmed by 2 bases and J by 2 bases, 4 bases remained unmatched. The germline gives CDR1 MNHNY, CDR2 SVGAGI (reference sequence). This CDR3 contains 16 residues. TCRdb independently ran MiXCR on the multiplex PCR reads; one entry per CDR3 protein. The sample carries over 150,000 distinct CDR3 sequences, 30% to 35% recorded once. The sample holds many counts of this clonotype. The antigen is unknown. Sample: axillary lymph node tissue. V and J are TRBV6-6 and TRBJ2-5, with 11 bases lining up with TRBD2. The sequence was collected from a female donor with breast cancer. Some clones in this sample may be carry-over from other donors' samples. The CDR3, as DNA: TGTGCCAGCAGTTACCGAGCTAGCGGGGGGCAAGAGACCCAGTACTTC. Protein sequence: CASSYRASGGQETQYF.